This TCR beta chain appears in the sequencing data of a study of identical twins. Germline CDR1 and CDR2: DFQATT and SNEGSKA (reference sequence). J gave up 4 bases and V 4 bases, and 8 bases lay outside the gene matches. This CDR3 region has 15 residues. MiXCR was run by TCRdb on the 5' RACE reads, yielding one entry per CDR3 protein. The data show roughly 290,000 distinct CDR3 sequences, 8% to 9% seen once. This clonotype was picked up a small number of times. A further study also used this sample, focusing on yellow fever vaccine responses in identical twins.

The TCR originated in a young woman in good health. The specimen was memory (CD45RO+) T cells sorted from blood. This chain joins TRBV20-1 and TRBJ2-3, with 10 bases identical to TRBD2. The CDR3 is CSAKKLAGYSDTQYF. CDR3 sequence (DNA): TGCAGTGCTAAAAAACTAGCGGGGTATTCAGATACGCAGTATTTT.